The TCR beta chain under discussion was sequenced for a study of shared clonotypes between healthy human individuals. Study-level findings and limits: Generation probabilities of non-shared clonotypes were lower (relative to those shared by all four donors).

Sequencing used immunoSEQ multiplex PCR; TCRdb keeps in-frame clones, though not all of them. In the table there are under 2,500,000 clones, approximately 94% of which are singletons. Turning to this clone: Antigen: not known.

The sequenced sample was naive CD4+ T cells sorted from blood. Regarding subset: CD45RA+ positively selected. This clonotype originated in a man between 18 and 35 years old in good health.

The DNA of the CDR3 is TGTGCCAGCAGACGACAGGGCGCCGAGCAGTACTTC. Translation: CASRRQGAEQYF. The J gene is TRBJ2-7, the V gene TRBV7-8, with 7 bases that match TRBD1. V lost 6 bases, J lost 6 bases, and 5 bases stayed unmatched. This CDR3 region has 12 residues. CDR1 and CDR2 (germline): SGHVS, FQNEAQ.